These 9 T cell receptor beta chains originate from one sample sequenced in a study of shared clonotypes between healthy human individuals. TCRdb's copy holds only in-frame clones and misses some; the assay was immunoSEQ multiplex PCR. The sample gives 600,000 to 750,000 clones, about two thirds of which show up once; about 1.8% is in the top ten. The sample consisted of memory CD4+ T cells sorted from blood. Subset noted: CD45RA-negative fraction. The source is a woman in her thirties in good health.

The rearrangement uses TRBV28 and TRBJ2-3, with 7 bases matching TRBD1. In germline, CDR1 is MDHEN, CDR2 SYDVKM. Losses at the gene ends were 4 bases for V and 2 bases for J; bases not matched to a gene: 6. This CDR3 region has 15 residues. CDR3 nucleotides: TGTGCCAGCAGTTGGACAGGAAAAAACACAGATACGCAGTATTTT. This translates into CASSWTGKNTDTQYF.

In its sample, this clone was seen many times. This rearrangement joins TRBV2 to TRBJ1-1; D perhaps matches TRBD1 (6 bases). Trimming pared 4 bases from V and 0 bases from J, leaving 9 bases between. CDR1 and CDR2 from the germline V gene are SNHLY and FYNNEI. CDR3 size: 14 residues. This chain's CDR3 is CASSVGDMNTEAFF. CDR3 DNA sequence: TGTGCCAGCAGTGTAGGGGACATGAACACTGAAGCTTTCTTT.

The chain is built from TRBV19 and TRBJ2-6; maybe TRBD2 (6 bases). V was shortened by 3 bases and J by 0 bases, with 27 bases between the two germline ends. The CDR3 runs to 22 residues. Germline assignment: CDR1 LNHDA and CDR2 SQIVND (reference sequence). CDR3 region: CASSMDGRGKNDRFSGANVLTF. The CDR3 DNA reads TGTGCCAGTAGTATGGACGGGAGAGGCAAGAACGACCGATTCTCTGGGGCCAACGTCCTGACTTTC.

The V call is TRBV28, the J call TRBJ2-1; D not resolved. CDR3 length equals 12 residues. Germline V gene lookup returns CDR1 MDHEN and CDR2 SYDVKM. Trimming cost V 2 bases and J 5 bases, with 4 bases left between them. In nucleotides, the CDR3 is TGTGCCAGCAGTTTAGCGGACAATGAGCAGTTCTTC. It yields the protein CASSLADNEQFF.

The J gene is TRBJ1-2, the V gene TRBV7-3, with D possibly being TRBD1 (5 bases). The CDR3 extends over 13 amino acids. Germline V lookup: CDR1 SGHTA, CDR2 FQGTGA. V was shortened by 1 base and J by 7 bases, with 10 bases between the two germline ends. The CDR3 nucleotides are TGTGCCAGCAGCTTAAATGGGAGGGGTGGCTACACCTTC. This translates into CASSLNGRGGYTF.

J is TRBJ1-2 and V is TRBV18; D is undetermined. The CDR3 has 13 amino acids. V was cut by 5 bases and J by 4 bases, with 11 bases left in between. In germline, CDR1 is KGHSH, CDR2 LQKENI. The CDR3 DNA follows: TGTGCCAGCTCAGAAGGGTTTTCCTATGGCTACACCTTC. This encodes CASSEGFSYGYTF. Together with reference TRBV18 and TRBJ1-2, the CDR3 gives the full variable domain: NAGVMQNPRHLVRRRGQEARLRCSPMKGHSHVYWYRQLPEEGLKFMVYLQKENIIDESGMPKERFSAEFPKEGPSILRIQQVVRGDSAAYFCASSEGFSYGYTFGSGTRLTVV.

The rearrangement joins TRBV29-1 to TRBJ1-2; D is ambiguous. V was clipped by 3 bases and J by 5 bases, with 13 bases between them. The CDR3 covers 13 residues. Looked up from germline, CDR1 is SQVTM and CDR2 is ANQGSEA. CDR3: CSVDLPGSYGYTF. The DNA for the CDR3 is TGCAGCGTTGACCTCCCGGGTTCATATGGCTACACCTTC.

The CDR3 nucleotides are TGCGCCAGCAGCTTGGATGGGGCTAGTATGAACATTCAGTACTTC. It translates to CASSLDGASMNIQYF. The chain carries TRBV5-1 and TRBJ2-4; a possible D gene is TRBD1 (5 bases). Germline V gene lookup returns CDR1 SGHRS and CDR2 YFSETQ. The V and J ends lost 0 bases and 7 bases respectively, with 14 bases between them. The CDR3 extends over 15 amino acids.

This rearrangement joins TRBV2 to TRBJ2-1; weak D call: TRBD2 (5 bases). The V end was cut by 8 bases, the J end by 6 bases, with 20 bases between. The CDR3 has 15 residues. Germline V lookup: CDR1 SNHLY, CDR2 FYNNEI. As DNA, the CDR3 is TGTGCCAGCCACGGGAACCAATTCCCCCCCAATGAGCAGTTCTTC. Amino acids: CASHGNQFPPNEQFF.